The clone carrying this T cell receptor beta chain was observed a handful of times. Its target is not known. Amplification yielded TCR beta CDR3 regions, with RNA transcripts as the source. The HTBI primer set served for first-round RT-PCR of the TCR CDR3. MiXCR was run by TCRdb on the multiplex PCR reads, yielding one entry per CDR3 protein. The data contain 750,000 to 950,000 distinct CDR3 sequences, roughly 40% of them singletons. These data are taken from a study of T cells in Graves' hyperthyroidism and ophthalmopathy. Findings of the study overall: A 13 V-J signature model discriminated ophthalmopathy versus stable hyperthyroidism. Researchers found most expanded thyroid clonotypes above 0.001 in blood as well.

PBMCs stemmed from about 9.7 ml fresh peripheral blood. This CDR3 is built from 15 residues. The germline V gene has CDR1 MNHNY and CDR2 SVGAGI (reference sequence). V gave up 4 bases and J gave up 4 bases, with 13 bases separating them. The specimen sequenced was blood. The clonotype comes from a man aged 18 to 29 with Graves' hyperthyroidism. The chain recombines TRBV6-6 with TRBJ1-4, with D possibly TRBD1 on 5 matching bases. DNA for the CDR3: TGTGCCAGCAGTTCGATAGGGACCTTTAATGAAAAACTGTTTTTT. It is translated as CASSSIGTFNEKLFF.